The clone carrying this TCR beta chain was seen more than once but under ten times. The antigen is unknown. V gave up 4 bases and J gave up 0 bases, with 10 bases separating them. CDR3 length equals 14 residues. Germline lookup yields CDR1 SGHDT and CDR2 YYEEEE. The table came from immunoSEQ multiplex PCR; TCRdb's copy has only in-frame clones and leaves some out. The sample holds fewer than 55,000 clones; roughly 82% are singletons and the top ten take around 2.9%. This entry belongs to a study of PD-L1 blockade in urothelial cancer. Overall study context: There were a median of roughly 140,000 T cells in blood samples. Findings of the study overall: When pretreatment blood TCR clonality was below the median, it predicted better survival.

Patients had locally advanced or metastatic urothelial carcinoma. Pretreatment and on-treatment samples were taken, numbering 1 to 8 per patient. This clonotype was obtained from a man between 65 and 80 years old with urothelial cancer. J is TRBJ1-1 and V is TRBV5-6; D is ambiguous. The sequences come from PBMCs, collected around atezolizumab (anti-PD-L1) treatment. This CDR3 is CASSPEGMNTEAFF. CDR3 coding DNA: TGTGCCAGCAGCCCGGAGGGTATGAACACTGAAGCTTTCTTT.